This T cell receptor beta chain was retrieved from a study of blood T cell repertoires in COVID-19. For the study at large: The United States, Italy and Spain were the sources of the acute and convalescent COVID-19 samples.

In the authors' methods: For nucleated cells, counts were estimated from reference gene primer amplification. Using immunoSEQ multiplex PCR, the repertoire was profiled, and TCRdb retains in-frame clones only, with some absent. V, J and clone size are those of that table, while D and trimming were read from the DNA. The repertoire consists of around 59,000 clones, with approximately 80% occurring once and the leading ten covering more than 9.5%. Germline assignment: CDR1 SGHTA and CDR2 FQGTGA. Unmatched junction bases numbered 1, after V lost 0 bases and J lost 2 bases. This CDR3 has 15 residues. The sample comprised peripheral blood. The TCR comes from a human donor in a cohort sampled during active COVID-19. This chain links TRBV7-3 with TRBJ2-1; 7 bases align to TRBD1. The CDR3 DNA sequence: TGTGCCAGCAGCTTAACGCAGGGGGCCTACAATGAGCAGTTCTTC. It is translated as CASSLTQGAYNEQFF.